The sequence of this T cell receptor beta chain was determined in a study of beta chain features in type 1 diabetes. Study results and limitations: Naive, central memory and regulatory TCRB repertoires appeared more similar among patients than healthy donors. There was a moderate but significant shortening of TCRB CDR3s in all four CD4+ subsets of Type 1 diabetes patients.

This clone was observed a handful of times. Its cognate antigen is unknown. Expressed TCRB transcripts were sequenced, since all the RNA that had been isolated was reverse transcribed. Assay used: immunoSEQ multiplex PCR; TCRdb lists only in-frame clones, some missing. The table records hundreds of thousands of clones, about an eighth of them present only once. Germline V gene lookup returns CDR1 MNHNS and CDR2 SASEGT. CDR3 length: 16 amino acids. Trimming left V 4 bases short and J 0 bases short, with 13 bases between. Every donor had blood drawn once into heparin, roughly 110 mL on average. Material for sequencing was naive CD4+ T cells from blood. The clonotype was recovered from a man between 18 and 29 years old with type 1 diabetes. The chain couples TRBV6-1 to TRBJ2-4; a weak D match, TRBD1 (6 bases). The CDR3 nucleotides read TGTGCCAGCAGTGGGACAGATTCACTAGCCAAAAACATTCAGTACTTC. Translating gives CASSGTDSLAKNIQYF.